These 4 T cell receptor beta chains were all obtained from the same sample, sequenced in a study of patients and donors after allogeneic stem cell transplantation. TCRdb reprocessed the RT-PCR reads via MiXCR and lists one record per CDR3 protein. The sample has some 2,300 distinct CDR3 sequences; 6% to 9% are singletons. The source material was blood, either unsorted or a sorted T cell fraction (not recorded which). These receptors were obtained from a human donor who was either an allogeneic HSCT recipient or a stem cell or donor lymphocyte infusion donor (not recorded which). It is not recorded whose cells these are; they may come from a transplant donor.

The table lists this clonotype with a few counts. V usage is TRBV18 and J usage is TRBJ2-3; 7 bases agree with TRBD2. There are 13 residues in the CDR3. Germline values: CDR1 KGHSH, CDR2 LQKENI. V gave up 6 bases and J gave up 3 bases; unmatched junction bases: 3. The CDR3 here is CASSEAGTDTQYF. CDR3 sequence (DNA): TGTGCCAGCTCTGAAGCGGGGACAGATACGCAGTATTTT.

This clonotype was seen a handful of times. The rearrangement uses TRBV5-6 and TRBJ2-5, with D unresolved. The germline CDR1 and CDR2 sequences are SGHDT and YYEEEE. The CDR3 length is 13 residues. Between the trimmed V and J ends, which lost 1 base and 4 bases, there was a span of 8 bases. The CDR3 coding sequence is TGTGCCAGCAGCTTGATTACCGCAGAGACCCAGTACTTC. Translating gives CASSLITAETQYF. The whole variable domain, filled in from reference TRBV5-6 and TRBJ2-5, reads DAGVTQSPTHLIKTRGQQVTLRCSPKSGHDTVSWYQQALGQGPQFIFQYYEEEERQRGNFPDRFSGHQFPNYSSELNVNALLLGDSALYLCASSLITAETQYFGPGTRLLVL.

The table lists this clonotype with a few counts. The rearrangement links TRBV18 to TRBJ1-6, with D uncertain. This CDR3 is built from 13 residues. V lost 6 bases, J lost 10 bases, and 13 bases lay in between. Germline V gives CDR1 KGHSH, CDR2 LQKENI. In nucleotides, the CDR3 is TGTGCCAGCTCCGCAACGCGAGACTCACCCCTCCACTTT. Translating gives CASSATRDSPLHF.

Here the CDR3 reads CASSYGRSVRLADTGELFF. CDR3 nucleotide sequence: TGTGCCAGCAGTTACGGGAGGTCAGTCCGACTAGCTGATACCGGGGAGCTGTTTTTT. The chain has TRBV6-2 or TRBV6-3 and TRBJ2-2, with TRBD2 matching 7 bases. Losses at the gene ends were 2 bases for V and 5 bases for J; bases not matched to a gene: 17. This CDR3 is built from 19 residues. Germline values: CDR1 MNHEY, CDR2 SVGEGT.